Following are 10 T cell receptor beta chains from one sample sequenced in a study of blood T cell repertoires in COVID-19. Assay: immunoSEQ multiplex PCR; the TCRdb copy retains only in-frame clones and omits some. This table holds some 97,000 clones, about 90% found once. Sequenced input: peripheral blood. These receptors were collected from a man younger than 40 in a cohort sampled during active COVID-19.

Many counts were recorded for this clone. The chain joins TRBV2 to TRBJ1-1; D remains unclear. Per the germline V gene, CDR1 is SNHLY and CDR2 is FYNNEI. The CDR3 has 15 residues. V shed 0 bases and J shed 5 bases, with 13 bases lying between them. CDR3 region: CASSEALRGGTEAFF. The CDR3 nucleotides read TGTGCCAGCAGTGAAGCGCTTCGGGGAGGAACTGAAGCTTTCTTT.

This chain joins TRBV30 and TRBJ1-2; TRBD1 is a possible D gene (6 bases). Germline CDR1 GTSNPN, CDR2 SVGIG (reference sequence). The CDR3 length is 14 residues. V was trimmed by 3 bases and J by 4 bases, leaving 15 bases between them. The CDR3 bases are TGTGCCTGGAGACAAACAGGGACCAGCTATGGCTACACCTTC. This encodes CAWRQTGTSYGYTF.

This clone was picked up a small number of times. The V call is TRBV7-3, the J call TRBJ2-7, with TRBD2 matching over 12 bases. V lost 5 bases to trimming and J lost 3 bases; unmatched junction nucleotides: 5. Germline lookup yields CDR1 SGHTA and CDR2 FQGTGA. The CDR3 loop spans 15 amino acids. CDR3 amino acids: CASSPSSGGVYEQYF. CDR3 sequence (DNA): TGTGCCAGCAGCCCCTCTAGCGGGGGGGTCTACGAGCAGTACTTC.

The rearrangement uses TRBV7-2 and TRBJ2-5; D call uncertain. Trimming cost V 1 base and J 3 bases, with 9 bases left between them. CDR1 is SGHTA, CDR2 FQGNSA, per germline. The CDR3 is 14 amino acids. This CDR3 is CASSLEGGKETQYF. CDR3 nucleotides: TGTGCCAGCAGCTTAGAAGGCGGAAAAGAGACCCAGTACTTC. Full variable domain (remainder filled in from reference TRBV7-2 and TRBJ2-5): GAGVSQSPSNKVTEKGKDVELRCDPISGHTALYWYRQSLGQGLEFLIYFQGNSAPDKSGLPSDRFSAERTGGSVSTLTIQRTQQEDSAVYLCASSLEGGKETQYFGPGTRLLVL.

The chain uses TRBV25-1 and TRBJ2-7; D perhaps matches TRBD2 (6 bases). This CDR3 has 14 amino acids. The V end was cut by 7 bases, the J end by 3 bases, with 16 bases between. The V gene's germline CDR1 is MGHDK and CDR2 SYGVNS. The CDR3, as DNA: TGTGCCAGCACGAAGGCGGGACCTATCTACGAGCAGTACTTC. Residues: CASTKAGPIYEQYF.

V and J are TRBV28 and TRBJ1-5; D is ambiguous. The CDR3 covers 14 residues. The V gene's germline CDR1 is MDHEN and CDR2 SYDVKM. With 3 bases removed from V and 2 bases from J, the gap between germline ends came to 8 bases. CDR3 coding DNA: TGTGCCAGCAGTTTCCGGTCGGGCAATCAGCCCCAGCATTTT. Its protein product is CASSFRSGNQPQHF. Full variable domain (remainder filled in from reference TRBV28 and TRBJ1-5): DVKVTQSSRYLVKRTGEKVFLECVQDMDHENMFWYRQDPGLGLRLIYFSYDVKMKEKGDIPEGYSVSREKKERFSLILESASTNQTSMYLCASSFRSGNQPQHFGDGTRLSIL.

This chain connects TRBV30 to TRBJ1-2; no firm D call. Germline loops: CDR1 GTSNPN, CDR2 SVGIG (reference sequence). CDR3 length: 12 amino acids. Deletions cut 1 base from V and 8 bases from J, with 11 bases between. This chain's CDR3 is CAWSALVRGYTF. CDR3 in DNA: TGTGCCTGGAGTGCCCTGGTGAGGGGCTACACCTTC.

This clone came up a few times. V and J are TRBV6-1 and TRBJ2-1, with D possibly matching TRBD2 (7 bases). The CDR3 has 16 amino acids. Trimming left V 1 base short and J 4 bases short, with 14 bases between. Germline values: CDR1 MNHNS, CDR2 SASEGT. The CDR3 DNA follows: TGTGCCAGCAGTGAAGATGGGGGGGGCGGATACAATGAGCAGTTCTTC. Residues: CASSEDGGGGYNEQFF.

The chain joins TRBV15 to TRBJ2-3, with 7 bases fitting TRBD1. V shed 3 bases and J 1 base; nucleotides not matched to a gene: 1. This CDR3 region has 14 residues. Per the germline V gene, CDR1 is LNHNV and CDR2 is YYDKDF (reference sequence). The CDR3 DNA reads TGTGCCACCAGCAGCGGACAGGGCACAGATACGCAGTATTTT. Protein product: CATSSGQGTDTQYF.

This chain joins TRBV5-4 and TRBJ2-7; D possibly corresponds to TRBD2 (6 bases). V lost 4 bases and J lost 1, with 12 bases in between. This CDR3 comprises 14 residues. Germline V gene lookup returns CDR1 SGHNT and CDR2 YYREEE (reference sequence). CDR3 nucleotides: TGTGCCAGCAGCCGCACGGGGGAATCCTACGAGCAGTACTTC. Amino acid sequence: CASSRTGESYEQYF.